The TCR beta chain under discussion was sequenced for a study of CD8+ T cells in alopecia areata. The wider study: Administration of oral tofacitinib to treated patients was at 5 to 10 mg twice daily. Notes on the study in general: Administration of tofacitinib significantly diminished scalp clonality and expanded CD8+ clones within the top 100.

Described treatment: oral pan-JAK inhibitor, 5-10 mg twice daily. Lesional scalp punch biopsies and peripheral blood were collected from alopecia areata patients. As concerns this clone: What it binds is unknown.

Sequencing templates came from extracted RNA that was reverse transcribed into cDNA. Libraries were prepared by immunoSEQ multiplex PCR; TCRdb keeps only in-frame clonotypes and omits some of them. The repertoire holds hundreds of thousands of clones, with about 60% as singletons. The TCR sequence derives from a human donor with alopecia areata. The sequenced sample was CD4+ T cells sorted from blood, obtained at roughly week 52, from a patient treated with tofacitinib.

The CDR3 sequence is CASSQDGPRRGGEADTQYF. As DNA, the CDR3 is TGTGCCAGCAGCCAAGATGGGCCAAGACGGGGGGGCGAAGCAGATACGCAGTATTTT. The chain combines TRBV4-2 with TRBJ2-3, with 8 bases matching TRBD2. The CDR3 contains 19 residues. The germline gives CDR1 LGHNA, CDR2 YNFKEQ. The trim removed 0 bases at V and 4 bases at J, leaving 15 bases unmatched.